Following are 3 T cell receptor beta chains from one sample sequenced in a study of identifying expanded T cells in peripheral blood. Clones were read by immunoSEQ multiplex PCR, and TCRdb kept only the in-frame ones, dropping some. The table lists 85,000 to 100,000 clones, around 89% of them singletons. The sequencing input was blood. The origin of the receptors is a person aged 18 to 70 in good health.

The rearrangement links TRBV5-4 to TRBJ2-6; tentatively, D is TRBD1 or TRBD2 (5 bases each). Germline-derived CDR1 and CDR2 are SGHNT and YYREEE (reference sequence). V lost 0 bases to trimming and J lost 0 bases, with 10 bases between them. This CDR3 is built from 17 residues. The CDR3 spells CASSLAGPLSGANVLTF. In DNA, the CDR3 is TGTGCCAGCAGCTTGGCGGGACCCCTCTCTGGGGCCAACGTCCTGACTTTC. The variable domain in full, with the rest retrieved from reference TRBV5-4 and TRBJ2-6, is ETGVTQSPTHLIKTRGQQVTLRCSSQSGHNTVSWYQQALGQGPQFIFQYYREEENGRGNFPPRFSGLQFPNYSSELNVNALELDDSALYLCASSLAGPLSGANVLTFGAGSRLTVL.

The genes are TRBV4-3 and TRBJ2-4; a weak D match, TRBD2 (6 bases). The CDR3 sequence is 16 residues long. Trimming took 1 base from V and 5 from J, leaving 15 bases between them. The germline CDR1 and CDR2 sequences are LGHNA and YSLEER. CDR3 region: CASSQAIAESQNIQYF. DNA of the CDR3: TGCGCCAGCAGCCAAGCAATAGCGGAATCCCAAAACATTCAGTACTTC.

The chain recombines TRBV28 with TRBJ2-2; perhaps TRBD1 as D (7 bases). With 5 bases removed from V and 1 base from J, the gap between germline ends came to 17 bases. The CDR3 consists of 17 residues. Germline loops: CDR1 MDHEN, CDR2 SYDVKM. The CDR3 bases are TGTGCCAGCAGTCCATTGACAGGGAGGTTGAACACCGGGGAGCTGTTTTTT. This encodes CASSPLTGRLNTGELFF.